The rows below give T cell receptor beta chains drawn from one sample of a study of blood T cell repertoires in COVID-19. The protocol was immunoSEQ multiplex PCR, while the TCRdb copy is restricted to in-frame clones and leaves out a portion. The sample comprises around 150,000 clones, approximately 86% of which are singletons, and roughly 6.4% rests with the top ten. The sequenced sample consisted of peripheral blood. The receptors stem from a woman between 40 and 55 years old with COVID-19, enrolled during active disease. CDR3s include the opening cysteine and the closing phenylalanine or tryptophan. Fields, in order: J gene, V gene, CDR3 protein.

J gene: TRBJ1-5; V gene: TRBV18; CDR3 protein: CASSPQGVGSNQPQHF
J gene: TRBJ2-1; V gene: TRBV7-9; CDR3 protein: CASSLALTSHNEQFF
J gene: TRBJ2-7; V gene: TRBV19; CDR3 protein: CASTMSPGGASYEQYF
J gene: TRBJ2-5; V gene: TRBV27; CDR3 protein: CASSFLGHKEAQYF
J gene: TRBJ1-6; V gene: TRBV27; CDR3 protein: CASTTDRTINSPLHF
J gene: TRBJ1-5; V gene: TRBV19; CDR3 protein: CATHNGASNQPQHF
J gene: TRBJ2-1; V gene: TRBV27; CDR3 protein: CASSLRVGSGGEQFF
J gene: TRBJ1-2; V gene: TRBV4-1; CDR3 protein: CASSLALTDISGYTF
J gene: TRBJ1-6; V gene: TRBV11-2; CDR3 protein: CASSVDRVGSPLHF
J gene: TRBJ2-1; V gene: TRBV2; CDR3 protein: CASSLGTGQAYNEQFF
J gene: TRBJ2-1; V gene: TRBV29-1; CDR3 protein: CSVRERRNNEQFF
J gene: TRBJ2-5; V gene: TRBV18; CDR3 protein: CASSHDRDRQETQYF
J gene: TRBJ1-3; V gene: TRBV18; CDR3 protein: CASSPPGSGNTIYF
J gene: TRBJ2-7; V gene: TRBV4-2; CDR3 protein: CASSQRWTGGFSYEQYF
J gene: TRBJ2-3; V gene: TRBV11-2; CDR3 protein: CASSLVGGGQDTQYF
J gene: TRBJ2-1; V gene: TRBV10-2; CDR3 protein: CASRLTGGGSYNEQFF
J gene: TRBJ2-3; V gene: TRBV11-3; CDR3 protein: CASSLGGGTADTQYF
J gene: TRBJ2-1; V gene: TRBV10-1; CDR3 protein: CASSPSWGAGSYNEQFF
J gene: TRBJ1-5; V gene: TRBV5-4; CDR3 protein: CAWSQRAGNQPQHF
J gene: TRBJ2-2; V gene: TRBV18; CDR3 protein: CASSPAGPPTGELFF
J gene: TRBJ1-2; V gene: TRBV5-1; CDR3 protein: CASSPGTGLYGYTF
J gene: TRBJ2-4; V gene: TRBV2; CDR3 protein: CASRRLLELAKNIQYF
J gene: TRBJ2-3; V gene: TRBV2; CDR3 protein: CASRGAASTDTQYF
J gene: TRBJ1-2; V gene: TRBV12-3/TRBV12-4; CDR3 protein: CASSRRVYGYTF
J gene: TRBJ2-2; V gene: TRBV19; CDR3 protein: CASNRQGTGELFF
J gene: TRBJ2-7; V gene: TRBV10-3; CDR3 protein: CAIGGGQGNYEQYF
J gene: TRBJ1-3; V gene: TRBV11-2; CDR3 protein: CASSLVAAGNTIYF
J gene: TRBJ2-4; V gene: TRBV3-1/TRBV3-2; CDR3 protein: CASSNYRGLAKNIQYF
J gene: TRBJ2-5; V gene: TRBV3-1/TRBV3-2; CDR3 protein: CASSQTSGRSGETQYF
J gene: TRBJ1-1; V gene: TRBV30; CDR3 protein: CAWSGGQSEAFF
J gene: TRBJ1-6; V gene: TRBV15; CDR3 protein: CATSRLRTENSPLHF
J gene: TRBJ1-2; V gene: TRBV7-9; CDR3 protein: CASSTTGQGPYGYTF
J gene: TRBJ2-1; V gene: TRBV6-5; CDR3 protein: CAITGTEYNEQFF
J gene: TRBJ1-3; V gene: TRBV5-4; CDR3 protein: CASSLGGQGVTGNTIYF
J gene: TRBJ2-2; V gene: TRBV9; CDR3 protein: CASSEQGDVGELFF
J gene: TRBJ2-1; V gene: TRBV6-5; CDR3 protein: CASRGRRDEQFF
J gene: TRBJ1-2; V gene: TRBV7-9; CDR3 protein: CASSLGQAALSHGYTF
J gene: TRBJ2-3; V gene: TRBV7-9; CDR3 protein: CASSPLGAGASTDTQYF
J gene: TRBJ2-5; V gene: TRBV29-1; CDR3 protein: CSVEDLGREETQYF
J gene: TRBJ1-3; V gene: TRBV10-2; CDR3 protein: CASKGNSGNTIYF
J gene: TRBJ2-1; V gene: TRBV5-1; CDR3 protein: CASSQWRGLSYNEQFF
J gene: TRBJ2-2; V gene: TRBV27; CDR3 protein: CASSPRTGNTGELFF
J gene: TRBJ1-2; V gene: TRBV27; CDR3 protein: CASRGIGERGFVYTF
J gene: TRBJ1-5; V gene: TRBV28; CDR3 protein: CASAGQGAVGNQPQHF
J gene: TRBJ2-2; V gene: TRBV30; CDR3 protein: CAWSLTRTTGELFF
J gene: TRBJ1-2; V gene: TRBV30; CDR3 protein: CAWSVVQGPLHGYTF
J gene: TRBJ2-3; V gene: TRBV15; CDR3 protein: CATSIGDTQYF
J gene: TRBJ2-3; V gene: TRBV6-5; CDR3 protein: CASSYRGGEGDTQYF
J gene: TRBJ2-1; V gene: TRBV11-1; CDR3 protein: CASSSTAGDNEQFF
J gene: TRBJ2-7; V gene: TRBV6-2/TRBV6-3; CDR3 protein: CASSFGTRMNEQYF
J gene: TRBJ1-5; V gene: TRBV13; CDR3 protein: CASSLGTEDQHF
J gene: TRBJ1-5; V gene: TRBV5-1; CDR3 protein: CASSLAGGNQPQHF
J gene: TRBJ1-1; V gene: TRBV2; CDR3 protein: CASSEAAPGVMNTEAFF
J gene: TRBJ1-6; V gene: TRBV9; CDR3 protein: CASSVRYNSPLHF
J gene: TRBJ2-3; V gene: TRBV7-2; CDR3 protein: CASSRGLAGARTDTQYF
J gene: TRBJ1-3; V gene: TRBV6-6; CDR3 protein: CASSYRGSGNTIYF
J gene: TRBJ2-3; V gene: TRBV10-3; CDR3 protein: CAISHRADTQYF
J gene: TRBJ1-1; V gene: TRBV30; CDR3 protein: CGLDRGDTEAFF
J gene: TRBJ2-6; V gene: TRBV7-9; CDR3 protein: CASSPHSSGANVLTF
J gene: TRBJ1-3; V gene: TRBV28; CDR3 protein: CASIIGNTIYF